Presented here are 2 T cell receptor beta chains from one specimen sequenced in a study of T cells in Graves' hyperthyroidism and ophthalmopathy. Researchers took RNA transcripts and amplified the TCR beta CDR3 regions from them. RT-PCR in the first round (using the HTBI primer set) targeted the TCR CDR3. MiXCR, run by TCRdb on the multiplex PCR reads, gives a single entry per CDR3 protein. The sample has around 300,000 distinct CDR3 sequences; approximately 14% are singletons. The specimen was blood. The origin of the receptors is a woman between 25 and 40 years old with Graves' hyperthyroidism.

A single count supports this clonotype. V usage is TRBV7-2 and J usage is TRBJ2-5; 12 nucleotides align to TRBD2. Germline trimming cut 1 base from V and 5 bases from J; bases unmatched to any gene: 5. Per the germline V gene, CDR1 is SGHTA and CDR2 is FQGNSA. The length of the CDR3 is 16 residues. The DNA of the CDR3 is TGTGCCAGCAGCTTAGGGACTAGCGGGATGACGGAGACCCAGTACTTC. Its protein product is CASSLGTSGMTETQYF.

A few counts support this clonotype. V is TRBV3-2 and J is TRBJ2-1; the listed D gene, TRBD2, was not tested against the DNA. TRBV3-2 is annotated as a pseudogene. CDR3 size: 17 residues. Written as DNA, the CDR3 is TGTGCCAGCAGCCAAACTAGCGGGGAGGAGGGGAACAATGAGCAGTTCTTC. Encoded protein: CASSQTSGEEGNNEQFF.